Listed below are T cell receptor beta chains from one sample, sequenced in a study of shared T cell receptors in the human thymus. Data came from immunoSEQ multiplex PCR; TCRdb stores just in-frame clones and leaves some out. The repertoire holds some 720,000 clones, approximately 90% seen once, with 0.0095% to 0.013% in the top ten. The same sample was also studied in work on human thymus T cells.

Material: thymocytes. The receptors were sampled from a boy younger than two with a congenital heart defect. Both conserved end residues are part of each CDR3. A D gene is named only where the DNA matches it firmly. Clone size, where shown, is once, few, many, or a class for clones that have expanded.

cdr3_aa | cdr3_nt | d_call | j_call | v_call | clone_size | cdr3_length
CASSDHSGTTVDEQYF | TGCGCCAGCAGCGATCATTCCGGGACTACCGTCGACGAGCAGTACTTC | TRBD2 | TRBJ2-7 | TRBV10-1 | - | 16
CASSRRGASYNEQFF | TGTGCCAGCAGCCGACGGGGGGCATCCTACAATGAGCAGTTCTTC | - | TRBJ2-1 | TRBV14 | - | 15
CASSPIPLAGGYNEQFF | TGTGCCAGCAGCCCCATCCCCCTAGCGGGAGGCTACAATGAGCAGTTCTTC | TRBD2 | TRBJ2-1 | TRBV25-1 | once | 17
CASSLVLAAKYYEQYF | TGCGCCAGCAGCTTGGTGCTAGCGGCCAAGTACTACGAGCAGTACTTC | TRBD2 | TRBJ2-7 | TRBV5-1 | - | 16
CASSRGQPNDRYEQYF | TGTGCCAGCAGCAGGGGACAGCCCAACGACCGCTACGAGCAGTACTTC | - | TRBJ2-7 | TRBV21-1 | - | 16
CASSLTPGLAGPPVNEQFF | TGTGCCAGCAGTTTAACCCCGGGACTAGCGGGACCCCCGGTCAATGAGCAGTTCTTC | TRBD2 | TRBJ2-1 | TRBV27 | - | 19
CASSLVPQEGAGINTGELFF | TGCGCCAGCAGCTTGGTCCCCCAGGAGGGAGCCGGGATTAACACCGGGGAGCTGTTTTTT | - | TRBJ2-2 | TRBV5-1 | - | 20
CASSIRAGPYNEQFF | TGTGCCAGTAGTATTCGCGCGGGACCCTACAATGAGCAGTTCTTC | - | TRBJ2-1 | TRBV19 | - | 15
CASSYGTSGLSYEQYF | TGTGCCAGCAGTTATGGGACTAGCGGACTCTCCTACGAGCAGTACTTC | TRBD2 | TRBJ2-7 | TRBV27 | - | 16
CASSYGLVKPNEQFF | TGTGCCAGCAGTTACGGACTAGTCAAGCCCAATGAGCAGTTCTTC | TRBD2 | TRBJ2-1 | TRBV6-5 | - | 15
CASSRLGVRRTEETQYF | TGTGCCAGCTCACGCCTAGGGGTCCGTAGGACAGAAGAGACCCAGTACTTC | - | TRBJ2-5 | TRBV18 | - | 17
CASSESPWRGGTGELFF | TGTGCCAGCAGTGAATCCCCCTGGCGGGGAGGGACCGGGGAGCTGTTTTTT | TRBD2 | TRBJ2-2 | TRBV6-1 | few | 17
CASSVERQGSYSNQPQHF | TGTGCCAGTAGTGTGGAAAGGCAGGGGTCTTATAGCAATCAGCCCCAGCATTTT | - | TRBJ1-5 | TRBV19 | - | 18
CASSLYRLCGREVGDTQYF | TGTGCCAGCAGTTTATACCGGTTGTGTGGGCGGGAGGTGGGCGATACGCAGTATTTT | TRBD2 | TRBJ2-3 | TRBV28 | - | 19
CASSLTDSVVEQYF | TGTGCCAGCAGCTTAACGGACAGTGTGGTCGAGCAGTACTTC | - | TRBJ2-7 | TRBV11-2 | - | 14
CASAPRRGMYEQYF | TGTGCCAGCGCCCCGAGGCGGGGGATGTACGAGCAGTACTTC | TRBD2 | TRBJ2-7 | TRBV13 | - | 14
CASSKTGLLPYEQYF | TGTGCCAGCAGCAAGACAGGTCTGCTTCCCTACGAGCAGTACTTC | - | TRBJ2-7 | TRBV4-2 | - | 15
CAITSGRSHYEQYF | TGTGCCATCACTAGCGGGAGAAGCCACTACGAGCAGTACTTC | TRBD2 | TRBJ2-7 | TRBV10-3 | - | 14
CASRRETVYQETQYF | TGTGCCAGCAGACGTGAGACAGTGTACCAAGAGACCCAGTACTTC | - | TRBJ2-5 | TRBV6-5 | - | 15
CAIRAPGLAGSESDNEQFF | TGTGCCATCAGAGCTCCGGGACTAGCGGGAAGTGAATCCGACAATGAGCAGTTCTTC | TRBD2 | TRBJ2-1 | TRBV10-3 | - | 19
CASSQVSLADYNEQFF | TGCGCCAGCAGCCAAGTTTCTCTAGCGGATTACAATGAGCAGTTCTTC | TRBD2 | TRBJ2-1 | TRBV4-1 | - | 16
CASSLDRLNEKLFF | TGTGCCAGCAGCCTCGACCGACTTAATGAAAAACTGTTTTTT | - | TRBJ1-4 | TRBV2 | - | 14
CASSVARLADNEQFF | TGTGCCAGCAGCGTAGCGAGACTAGCGGACAATGAGCAGTTCTTC | TRBD2 | TRBJ2-1 | TRBV9 | - | 15
CASSSGSSEYNEQFF | TGCGCCAGCAGCTCCGGGTCTAGCGAGTACAATGAGCAGTTCTTC | - | TRBJ2-1 | TRBV5-1 | - | 15
CASSALGGTGANVLTF | TGTGCCAGCAGCGCCCTAGGCGGGACTGGGGCCAACGTCCTGACTTTC | - | TRBJ2-6 | TRBV7-9 | - | 16
CASSQDGAEDYGYTF | TGTGCCAGCAGCCAAGATGGGGCCGAGGACTATGGCTACACCTTC | - | TRBJ1-2 | TRBV14 | - | 15
CASSVEGGHLAGGSYEQYF | TGTGCCAGCAGCGTAGAGGGGGGACACCTAGCGGGAGGGAGCTACGAGCAGTACTTC | TRBD2 | TRBJ2-7 | TRBV9 | - | 19
CASKTLAVSYNEQFF | TGTGCCAGCAAAACCCTAGCGGTGTCCTACAATGAGCAGTTCTTC | TRBD2 | TRBJ2-1 | TRBV6-5 | - | 15
CASSLGPGTSICLGEQYF | TGTGCCAGCAGCTTAGGCCCCGGGACTAGCATATGTTTGGGGGAGCAGTACTTC | TRBD2 | TRBJ2-7 | TRBV11-2 | - | 18
CASSSQLAGAKETQYF | TGTGCCAGCAGCTCCCAACTAGCGGGGGCCAAAGAGACCCAGTACTTC | TRBD2 | TRBJ2-5 | TRBV11-2 | - | 16
CASSSRANEKLFF | TGTGCCAGCAGTTCACGTGCGAATGAAAAACTGTTTTTT | - | TRBJ1-4 | TRBV27 | - | 13
CASSLFGNEQFF | TGTGCCAGCAGTTTATTCGGGAATGAGCAGTTCTTC | - | TRBJ2-1 | TRBV27 | - | 12
CAWRWGGPLGLAGRSYEQYF | TGTGCCTGGAGATGGGGGGGACCGCTAGGACTAGCGGGAAGGTCCTACGAGCAGTACTTC | TRBD2 | TRBJ2-7 | TRBV30 | - | 20
CASSTDDRGLSYEQYF | TGTGCCAGCAGCACCGACGACAGGGGGCTCTCCTACGAGCAGTACTTC | TRBD1 | TRBJ2-7 | TRBV7-2 | - | 16
CASSHEQGNQPQHF | TGTGCCAGCAGTCACGAGCAGGGCAATCAGCCCCAGCATTTT | - | TRBJ1-5 | TRBV28 | - | 14
CAWSLGTGPLRGNTIYF | TGTGCCTGGAGCCTAGGGACAGGTCCTTTGAGGGGAAACACCATATATTTT | TRBD1 | TRBJ1-3 | TRBV30 | - | 17
CASSDGTSENEQYF | TGTGCCAGCAGTGACGGGACTAGCGAGAACGAGCAGTACTTC | TRBD2 | TRBJ2-7 | TRBV6-1 | - | 14
CASGTLSRAFF | TGCGCCAGCGGTACGTTAAGTCGGGCTTTCTTT | - | TRBJ1-1 | TRBV10-1 | - | 11
CASGWTAAQPQHF | TGTGCCAGCGGGTGGACAGCCGCTCAGCCCCAGCATTTT | - | TRBJ1-5 | TRBV27 | - | 13
CASSQDYQVNPYEQYF | TGTGCCAGCAGCCAAGATTATCAGGTTAATCCCTACGAGCAGTACTTC | - | TRBJ2-7 | TRBV4-2 | - | 16
CASSPRDGNANTGELFF | TGTGCCAGCTCACCCCGAGACGGGAACGCGAACACCGGGGAGCTGTTTTTT | - | TRBJ2-2 | TRBV18 | - | 17
CASSPLTGLRWTEAFF | TGTGCCAGCAGCCCTTTGACAGGGCTTCGATGGACTGAAGCTTTCTTT | TRBD1 | TRBJ1-1 | TRBV27 | - | 16
CAINGRGVTDTQYF | TGTGCCATCAATGGCAGGGGTGTCACAGATACGCAGTATTTT | - | TRBJ2-3 | TRBV10-3 | few | 14
CSVDGKGELAGASTDTQYF | TGCAGCGTCGACGGAAAGGGGGAACTAGCGGGGGCTAGCACAGATACGCAGTATTTT | TRBD2 | TRBJ2-3 | TRBV29-1 | - | 19
CASSLTGGTNEKLFF | TGTGCCAGCAGCCTTACAGGGGGGACTAATGAAAAACTGTTTTTT | TRBD1 | TRBJ1-4 | TRBV14 | - | 15